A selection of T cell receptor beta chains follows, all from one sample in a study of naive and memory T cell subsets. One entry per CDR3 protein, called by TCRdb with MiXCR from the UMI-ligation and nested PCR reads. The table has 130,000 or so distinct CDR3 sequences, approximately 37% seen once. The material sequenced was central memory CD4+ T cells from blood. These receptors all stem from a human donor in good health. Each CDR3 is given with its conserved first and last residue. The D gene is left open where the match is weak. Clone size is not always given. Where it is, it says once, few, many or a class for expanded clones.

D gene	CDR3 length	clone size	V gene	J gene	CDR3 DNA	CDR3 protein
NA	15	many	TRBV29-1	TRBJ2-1	TGCAGCGTTGAAGATATGTCTAGCCTTTGGGATGAGCAGTTCTTC	CSVEDMSSLWDEQFF
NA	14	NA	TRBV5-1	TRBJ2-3	TGCGCCAGTTCGAGGGGCAGGGACACAGATACGCAGTATTTT	CASSRGRDTDTQYF
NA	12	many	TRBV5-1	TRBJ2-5	TGCGCCAGCAGCCCCGAAGGAGAGACCCAGTACTTC	CASSPEGETQYF
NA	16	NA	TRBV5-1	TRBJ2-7	TGCGCCAGCAGCTACAACCCTCAGGGGTCCTCCTACGAGCAGTACTTC	CASSYNPQGSSYEQYF
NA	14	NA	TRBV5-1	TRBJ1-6	TGCGCCAGCAGCTTGGGACAGATTACTTCACCCCTCCACTTT	CASSLGQITSPLHF
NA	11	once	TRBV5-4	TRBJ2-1	TGTGCCAGCAGCTTAACTGGTGAGCAGTTCTTC	CASSLTGEQFF
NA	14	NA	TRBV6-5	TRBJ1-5	TGTGCCAGCCGCTCAGCCGGGGTAGGCCAGCCCCAGCATTTT	CASRSAGVGQPQHF
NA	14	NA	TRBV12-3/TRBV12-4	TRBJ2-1	TGTGCCAGCGAACGCGGGGACAGAGGTTTCGTTCAGTTCTTC	CASERGDRGFVQFF
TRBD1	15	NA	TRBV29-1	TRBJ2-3	TGCAGCGCCGCCCTCCGGGACAGGGGGCAAGATACGCAGTATTTT	CSAALRDRGQDTQYF
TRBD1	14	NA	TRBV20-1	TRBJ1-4	TGCAGTGCTAGAGACGGACAGGGGGATGAAAAACTGTTTTTT	CSARDGQGDEKLFF
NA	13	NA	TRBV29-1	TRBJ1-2	TGCACAGCAGGAGGTTTCTCAAACTATGGCTACACCTTC	CTAGGFSNYGYTF